The clone carrying this T cell receptor beta chain has more than one count but fewer than ten. Its target is unknown. The germline V and J ends were trimmed by 3 bases and 4 bases, with 14 bases remaining between them. The CDR3 is made up of 15 amino acids. Germline CDR1 reads KGHDR; CDR2 reads SFDVKD. These data belong to a study of T cell responses to AZD1222 COVID-19 vaccine. General observations from the study: The CD4 TCRs associated with vaccination extended across spike and predominated at 160-218 and 743-854.

This table comes from immunoSEQ multiplex PCR, and its TCRdb copy is limited to in-frame clones, with some not included. The data contain 120,000 or so clones, about 79% of them seen just once; the ten biggest clones take up around 27%. Both about-4-week and about-12-week second-dose recipients were combined. The source material was peripheral blood, sampled 28 days after the second AZD1222 dose. The chain carries TRBV24-1 and TRBJ1-2, with a weak D call TRBD1 (5 bases). The clonotype comes from an adult who received the AZD1222 COVID-19 vaccine. CDR3 loop: CATSDTRLGPYGYTF. The CDR3 bases are TGTGCCACCAGTGATACCCGGTTGGGGCCCTATGGCTACACCTTC.